This entry features one TCR beta chain sequence. The CDR3 length is 18 residues. V lost 4 bases to trimming and J lost 7 bases; unmatched junction nucleotides: 17. Germline V gene data show CDR1 as KGHDR and CDR2 as SFDVKD. Per the original data handling: The assay estimated nucleated cells by amplifying reference gene primers. Clones were read by immunoSEQ multiplex PCR, and TCRdb kept only the in-frame ones, dropping some. The V and J calls and clone size were taken over from that table, and D and trimming were inferred from the DNA. The data hold around 91,000 clones, with more than 65% observed a single time. This sample is part of a study of blood T cell repertoires in COVID-19. Study-level information: COVID-19 samples collected from the United States, Italy and Spain covered acute and convalescent phases. PBMCs, B-cell-depleted T cells, or T cells provided the cDNA or gDNA that made up the material.

The rearrangement uses TRBV24-1 and TRBJ2-3; 9 bases agree with TRBD2. The clonotype originates from a woman aged 80 or older with active or convalescent COVID-19. What was sequenced was peripheral blood. The CDR3 DNA follows: TGTGCCACCAGTGACTCTACCCCAAGGCGGGAGGGCCTATATACGCAGTATTTT. This codes for CATSDSTPRREGLYTQYF.